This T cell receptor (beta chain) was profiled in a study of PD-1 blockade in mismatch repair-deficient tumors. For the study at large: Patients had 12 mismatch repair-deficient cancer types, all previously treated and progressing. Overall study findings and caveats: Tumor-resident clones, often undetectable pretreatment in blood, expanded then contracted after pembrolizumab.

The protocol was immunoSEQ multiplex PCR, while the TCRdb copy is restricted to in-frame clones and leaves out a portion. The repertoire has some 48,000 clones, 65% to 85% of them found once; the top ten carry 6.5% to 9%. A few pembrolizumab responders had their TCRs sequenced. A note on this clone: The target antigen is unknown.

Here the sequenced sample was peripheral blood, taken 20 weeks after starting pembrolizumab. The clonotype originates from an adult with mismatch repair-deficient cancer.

The chain's CDR3 is CASSRRDSSYEQYF. CDR3 bases: TGTGCCAGTAGTAGGCGGGACAGTTCCTACGAGCAGTACTTC. The rearrangement links TRBV19 to TRBJ2-7; a possible D gene is TRBD1 (7 bases). The CDR3 consists of 14 residues. Between the trimmed V and J ends, which lost 4 bases and 1 base, there was a span of 11 bases. Germline-derived CDR1 and CDR2 are LNHDA and SQIVND (reference sequence).